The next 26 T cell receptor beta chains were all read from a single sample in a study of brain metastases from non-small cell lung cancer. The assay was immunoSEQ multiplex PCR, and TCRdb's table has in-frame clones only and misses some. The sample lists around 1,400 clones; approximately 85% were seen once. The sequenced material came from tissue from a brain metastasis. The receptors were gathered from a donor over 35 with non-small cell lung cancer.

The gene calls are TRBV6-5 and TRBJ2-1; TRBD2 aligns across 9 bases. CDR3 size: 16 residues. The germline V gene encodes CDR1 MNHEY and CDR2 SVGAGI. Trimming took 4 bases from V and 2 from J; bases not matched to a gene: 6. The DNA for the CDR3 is TGTGCCAGCAGTTCCGGAACTAGCGGGCCCTACAATGAGCAGTTCTTC. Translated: CASSSGTSGPYNEQFF.

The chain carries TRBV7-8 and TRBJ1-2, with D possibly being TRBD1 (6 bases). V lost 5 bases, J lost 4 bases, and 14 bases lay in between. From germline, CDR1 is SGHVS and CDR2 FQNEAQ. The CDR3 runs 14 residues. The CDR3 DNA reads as TGTGCCAGCAGCGATAAGGGGGGCGGCTATGGCTACACCTTC. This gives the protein CASSDKGGGYGYTF.

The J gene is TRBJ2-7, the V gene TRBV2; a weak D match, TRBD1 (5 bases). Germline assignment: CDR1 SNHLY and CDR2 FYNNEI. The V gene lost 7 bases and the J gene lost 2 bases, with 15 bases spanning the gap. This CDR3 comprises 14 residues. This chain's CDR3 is CASNLGLSTYEQYF. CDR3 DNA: TGTGCCAGCAATCTGGGGCTCAGCACCTACGAGCAGTACTTC.

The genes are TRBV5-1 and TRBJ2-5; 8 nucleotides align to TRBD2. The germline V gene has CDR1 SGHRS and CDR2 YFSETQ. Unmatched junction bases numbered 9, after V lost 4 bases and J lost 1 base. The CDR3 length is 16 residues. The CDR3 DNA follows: TGCGCCAGCAGCAGCACTCTAGCGGGCGCCCAAGAGACCCAGTACTTC. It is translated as CASSSTLAGAQETQYF.

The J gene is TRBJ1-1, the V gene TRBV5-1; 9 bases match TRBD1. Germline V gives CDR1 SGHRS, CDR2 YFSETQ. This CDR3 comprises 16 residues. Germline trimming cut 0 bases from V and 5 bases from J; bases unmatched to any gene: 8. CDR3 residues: CASSLGDRVGWTEAFF. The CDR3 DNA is TGCGCCAGCAGCTTGGGGGACAGGGTGGGATGGACTGAAGCTTTCTTT.

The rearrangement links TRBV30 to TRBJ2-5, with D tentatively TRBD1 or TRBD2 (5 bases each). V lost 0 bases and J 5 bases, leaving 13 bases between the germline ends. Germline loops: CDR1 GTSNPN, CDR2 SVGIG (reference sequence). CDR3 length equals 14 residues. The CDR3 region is CAWSVNGDGETQYF. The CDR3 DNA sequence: TGTGCCTGGAGTGTCAATGGGGACGGGGAGACCCAGTACTTC.

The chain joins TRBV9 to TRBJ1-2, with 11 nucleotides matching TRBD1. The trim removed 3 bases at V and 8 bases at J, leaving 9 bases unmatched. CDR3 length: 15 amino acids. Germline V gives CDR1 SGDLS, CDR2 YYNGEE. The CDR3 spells CASSAGQGAQMGYTF. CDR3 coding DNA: TGTGCCAGCAGCGCAGGACAGGGGGCGCAAATGGGCTACACCTTC.

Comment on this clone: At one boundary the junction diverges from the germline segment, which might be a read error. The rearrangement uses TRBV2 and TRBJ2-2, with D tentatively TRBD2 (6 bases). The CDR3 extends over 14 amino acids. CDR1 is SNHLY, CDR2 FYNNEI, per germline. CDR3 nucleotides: TGTGCCAGCAGACTGGGACTTAACACCGGGGAGTTGTTTTTT. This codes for CASRLGLNTGELFF.

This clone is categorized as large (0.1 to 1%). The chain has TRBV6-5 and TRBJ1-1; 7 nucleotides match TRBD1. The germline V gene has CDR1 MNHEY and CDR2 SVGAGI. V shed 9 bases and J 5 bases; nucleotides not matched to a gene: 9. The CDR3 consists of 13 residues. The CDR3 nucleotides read TGTGCCAGTTTCAGGGGGTTGAGGACTGAAGCTTTCTTT. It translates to CASFRGLRTEAFF.

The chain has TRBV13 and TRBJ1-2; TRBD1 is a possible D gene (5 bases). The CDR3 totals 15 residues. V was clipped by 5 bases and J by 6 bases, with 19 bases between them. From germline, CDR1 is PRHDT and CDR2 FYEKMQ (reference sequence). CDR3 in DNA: TGTGCCAGCAGCCTGACCCCGGGACCTAGGGATGGCTACACCTTC. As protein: CASSLTPGPRDGYTF.

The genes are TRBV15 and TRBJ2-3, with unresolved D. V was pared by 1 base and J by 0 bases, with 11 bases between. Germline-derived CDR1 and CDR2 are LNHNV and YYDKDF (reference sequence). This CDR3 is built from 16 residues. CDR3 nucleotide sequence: TGTGCCACCAGCAGAGCTCCGTCGCGGAGCACAGATACGCAGTATTTT. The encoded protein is CATSRAPSRSTDTQYF.

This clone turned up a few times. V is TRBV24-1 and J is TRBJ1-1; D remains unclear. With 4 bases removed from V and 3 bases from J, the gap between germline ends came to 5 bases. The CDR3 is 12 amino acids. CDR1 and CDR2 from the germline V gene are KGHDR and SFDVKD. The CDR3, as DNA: TGTGCCACCAGTGACCCAGACACTGAAGCTTTCTTT. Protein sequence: CATSDPDTEAFF.

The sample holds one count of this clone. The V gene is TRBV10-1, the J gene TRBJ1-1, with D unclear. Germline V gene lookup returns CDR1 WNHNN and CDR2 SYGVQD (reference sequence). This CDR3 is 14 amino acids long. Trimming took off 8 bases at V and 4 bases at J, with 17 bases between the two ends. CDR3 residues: CASYQRLRGTEAFF. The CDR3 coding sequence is TGCGCCAGCTATCAGCGGTTAAGAGGCACTGAAGCTTTCTTT.

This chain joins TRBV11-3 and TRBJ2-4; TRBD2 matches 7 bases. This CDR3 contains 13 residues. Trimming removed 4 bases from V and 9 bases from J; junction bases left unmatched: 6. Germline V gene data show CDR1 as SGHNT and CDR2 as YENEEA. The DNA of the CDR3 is TGTGCCAGCAGCTCAACCTTAGCGGGCATTCAGTACTTC. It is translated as CASSSTLAGIQYF. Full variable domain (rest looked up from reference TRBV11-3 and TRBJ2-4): EAGVVQSPRYKIIEKKQPVAFWCNPISGHNTLYWYLQNLGQGPELLIRYENEEAVDDSQLPKDRFSAERLKGVDSTLKIQPAELGDSAVYLCASSSTLAGIQYFGAGTRLSVL.

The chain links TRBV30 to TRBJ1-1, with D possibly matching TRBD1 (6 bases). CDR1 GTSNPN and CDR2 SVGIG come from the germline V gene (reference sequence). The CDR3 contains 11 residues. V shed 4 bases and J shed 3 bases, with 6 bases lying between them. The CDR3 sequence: CAWNRDTEAFF. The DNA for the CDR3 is TGTGCCTGGAACAGGGACACTGAAGCTTTCTTT.

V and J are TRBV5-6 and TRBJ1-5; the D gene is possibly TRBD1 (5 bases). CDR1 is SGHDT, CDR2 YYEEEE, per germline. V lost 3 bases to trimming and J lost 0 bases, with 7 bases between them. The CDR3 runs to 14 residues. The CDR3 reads CASSSGGSNQPQHF. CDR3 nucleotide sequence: TGTGCCAGCAGCTCGGGGGGTAGCAATCAGCCCCAGCATTTT.

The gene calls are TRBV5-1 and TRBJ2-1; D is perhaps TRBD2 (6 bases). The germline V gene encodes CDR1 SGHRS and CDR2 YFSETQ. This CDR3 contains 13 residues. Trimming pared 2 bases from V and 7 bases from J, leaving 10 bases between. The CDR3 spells CASSLGLPNEQFF. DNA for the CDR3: TGCGCCAGCAGCTTAGGACTACCGAATGAGCAGTTCTTC.

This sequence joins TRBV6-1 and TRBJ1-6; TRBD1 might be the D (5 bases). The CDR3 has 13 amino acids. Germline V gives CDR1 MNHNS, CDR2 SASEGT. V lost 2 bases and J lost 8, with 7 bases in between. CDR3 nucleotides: TGTGCCAGCAGTGAACAGGGACATTCACCCCTCCACTTT. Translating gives CASSEQGHSPLHF.

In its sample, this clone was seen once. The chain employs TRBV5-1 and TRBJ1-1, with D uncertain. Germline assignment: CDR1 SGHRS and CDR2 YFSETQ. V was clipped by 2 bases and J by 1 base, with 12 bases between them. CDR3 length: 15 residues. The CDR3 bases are TGCGCCAGCAGCTTCGACCCACGGACGAACACTGAAGCTTTCTTT. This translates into CASSFDPRTNTEAFF.

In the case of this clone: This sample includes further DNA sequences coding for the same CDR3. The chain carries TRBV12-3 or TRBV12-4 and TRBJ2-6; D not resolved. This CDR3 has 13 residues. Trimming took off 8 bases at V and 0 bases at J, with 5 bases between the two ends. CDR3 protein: CASRPSGANVLTF. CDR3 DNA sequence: TGTGCCAGCCGCCCCTCTGGGGCCAACGTCCTGACTTTC.

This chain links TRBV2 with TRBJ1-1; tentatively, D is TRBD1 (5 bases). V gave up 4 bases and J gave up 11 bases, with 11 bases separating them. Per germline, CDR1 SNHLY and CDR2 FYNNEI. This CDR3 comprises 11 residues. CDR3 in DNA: TGTGCCAGCAGTGGGCAGGGATCGGCTTTCTTT. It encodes CASSGQGSAFF.

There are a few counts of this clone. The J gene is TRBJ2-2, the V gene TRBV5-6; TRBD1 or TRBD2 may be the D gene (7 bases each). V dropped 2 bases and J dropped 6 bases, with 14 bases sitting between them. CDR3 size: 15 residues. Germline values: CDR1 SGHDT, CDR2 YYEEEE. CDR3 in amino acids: CASSFTSGGAGELFF. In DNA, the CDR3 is TGTGCCAGCAGCTTTACTTCAGGGGGGGCCGGGGAGCTGTTTTTT.

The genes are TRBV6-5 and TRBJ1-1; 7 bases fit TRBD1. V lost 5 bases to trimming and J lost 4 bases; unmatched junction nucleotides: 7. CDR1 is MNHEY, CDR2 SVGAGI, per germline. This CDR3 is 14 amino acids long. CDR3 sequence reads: CASSLRQGPTEAFF. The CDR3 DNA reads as TGTGCCAGCAGTCTCAGACAGGGCCCCACTGAAGCTTTCTTT.

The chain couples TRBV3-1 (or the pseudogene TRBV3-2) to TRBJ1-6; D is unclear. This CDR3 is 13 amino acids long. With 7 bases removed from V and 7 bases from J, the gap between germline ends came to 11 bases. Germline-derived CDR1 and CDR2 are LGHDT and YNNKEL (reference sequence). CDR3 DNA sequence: TGTGCCAGCACTGGACCATCAAATTCACCCCTCCACTTT. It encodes CASTGPSNSPLHF.

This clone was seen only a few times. The DNA for the CDR3 is TGTGCCAGCAGCGGAGGGGCAGTTTATGGCTACACCTTC. It translates to CASSGGAVYGYTF. The rearrangement links TRBV7-9 to TRBJ1-2, with D maybe TRBD1 (5 bases). CDR3 length: 13 residues. Trimming stripped 5 bases from V and 5 bases from J, with 12 bases between. The V gene's germline CDR1 is SEHNR and CDR2 FQNEAQ (reference sequence). Drawing the rest from reference TRBV7-9 and TRBJ1-2, the complete variable domain is DTGVSQNPRHKITKRGQNVTFRCDPISEHNRLYWYRQTLGQGPEFLTYFQNEAQLEKSRLLSDRFSAERPKGSFSTLEIQRTEQGDSAMYLCASSGGAVYGYTFGSGTRLTVV.

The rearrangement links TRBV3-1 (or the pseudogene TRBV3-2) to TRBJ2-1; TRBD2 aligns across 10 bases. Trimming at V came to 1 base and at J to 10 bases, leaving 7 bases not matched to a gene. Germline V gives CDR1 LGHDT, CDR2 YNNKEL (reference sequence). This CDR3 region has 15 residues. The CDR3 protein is CASSQAQREGQEQFF. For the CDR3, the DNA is TGTGCCAGCAGCCAAGCCCAGCGGGAGGGCCAGGAGCAGTTCTTC.